The 9 T cell receptor beta chains reported below all come from one sample, sequenced in a study of T cell changes during pregnancy in multiple sclerosis (dated by TCRdb to about 2019). Library preparation employed the immunoSEQ multiplex PCR assay. This immuneACCESS table, as held by TCRdb, lists in-frame sequences with V and J called but not all clones. Of the missing ones, under half trace to an unresolved V gene in checked studies; the others have no known cause. For this sample the table gives some 60,000 clones, of which around 92% were detected only once. The ten largest clonotypes hold under 0.95% of the sample. Source: peripheral blood, taken in the first trimester of pregnancy. These receptors were obtained from a female donor with multiple sclerosis, enrolled in a pregnancy study.

The chain joins TRBV30 to TRBJ1-6; tentatively, D is TRBD1 (5 bases). The CDR3 runs 14 residues. CDR1 GTSNPN and CDR2 SVGIG come from the germline V gene (reference sequence). V gave up 4 bases and J gave up 6 bases, with 13 bases separating them. CDR3 region: CAWNMGLTNSPLHF. Here the CDR3 DNA reads TGTGCCTGGAACATGGGGCTCACTAATTCACCCCTCCACTTT.

The genes are TRBV5-1 and TRBJ2-1, with TRBD2 identical over 10 bases. The germline gives CDR1 SGHRS, CDR2 YFSETQ. V lost 0 bases, J lost 6 bases, and 3 bases stayed unmatched. This CDR3 has 15 residues. The CDR3 sequence is CASSLVLAGINEQFF. The CDR3 DNA sequence: TGCGCCAGCAGCTTGGTACTAGCGGGGATCAATGAGCAGTTCTTC.

The genes are TRBV2 and TRBJ2-5, with TRBD1 identical over 8 bases. CDR1 SNHLY and CDR2 FYNNEI come from the germline V gene. The CDR3 consists of 14 residues. The V and J ends lost 6 bases and 4 bases, in that order; junction bases with no gene match: 7. In DNA, the CDR3 is TGTGCCAGCAGCGAGGACAGGGCGACAGAGACCCAGTACTTC. Its translation is CASSEDRATETQYF.

The chain links TRBV30 to TRBJ2-3; D is perhaps TRBD2 (5 bases). V lost 1 base and J 2 bases, leaving 10 bases between the germline ends. Germline CDR1 GTSNPN, CDR2 SVGIG (reference sequence). The CDR3 runs 14 residues. CDR3 sequence reads: CAWSEKDFTDTQYF. The CDR3 region has the DNA TGTGCCTGGAGTGAAAAGGACTTCACAGATACGCAGTATTTT.

This chain connects TRBV6-1 to TRBJ1-1, with TRBD1 matching over 7 bases. This CDR3 spans 15 amino acids. CDR1 and CDR2 (germline): MNHNS, SASEGT. V was pared by 7 bases and J by 0 bases, with 8 bases of the junction left unmatched. CDR3 amino acids: CASTDRGQMNTEAFF. In DNA, the CDR3 is TGTGCCAGCACAGATCGGGGACAGATGAACACTGAAGCTTTCTTT.

V and J are TRBV7-8 and TRBJ2-2; 13 bases match TRBD2. Germline V gene sequence: CDR1 SGHVS, CDR2 FQNEAQ. This CDR3 has 16 residues. The J segment lost 3 bases and the V segment lost 5 bases, leaving 3 bases of the junction unmatched. The CDR3 DNA reads TGTGCCAGCAGCCTACTAGCGGGGGGGTACACCGGGGAGCTGTTTTTT. Its protein is CASSLLAGGYTGELFF. The variable domain in full, with the rest retrieved from reference TRBV7-8 and TRBJ2-2, is GAGVSQSPRYKVAKRGQDVALRCDPISGHVSLFWYQQALGQGPEFLTYFQNEAQLDKSGLPSDRFFAERPEGSVSTLKIQRTQQEDSAVYLCASSLLAGGYTGELFFGEGSRLTVL.

This clone is a singleton in its sample. The gene calls are TRBV6-5 and TRBJ1-5, with TRBD1 matching 8 bases. Germline CDR1 MNHEY, CDR2 SVGAGI. There are 14 residues in the CDR3. With 6 bases clipped from V and 2 bases from J, the junction kept 3 bases outside the gene matches. CDR3 sequence (DNA): TGTGCCAGCAGAGACAGGGGCGGCAATCAGCCCCAGCATTTT. It yields the protein CASRDRGGNQPQHF.

This clone has a single count. V gene TRBV7-3 combines with J gene TRBJ2-5; 9 nucleotides match TRBD2. The CDR3 extends over 14 amino acids. V shed 5 bases and J 5 bases; nucleotides not matched to a gene: 6. Per the germline V gene, CDR1 is SGHTA and CDR2 is FQGTGA. The DNA of the CDR3 is TGTGCCAGCAGCCCTGCGGGGGGGCACGAGACCCAGTACTTC. As protein: CASSPAGGHETQYF.

The rearrangement uses TRBV7-9 and TRBJ2-2; 10 nucleotides align to TRBD2. Unmatched junction bases numbered 15, after V lost 11 bases and J lost 6 bases. This CDR3 is 16 amino acids long. The germline V gene has CDR1 SEHNR and CDR2 FQNEAQ (reference sequence). The CDR3: CAAGSGGAPLSGELFF. The CDR3, as DNA: TGTGCCGCGGGAAGCGGGGGGGCACCCCTTTCCGGGGAGCTGTTTTTT.